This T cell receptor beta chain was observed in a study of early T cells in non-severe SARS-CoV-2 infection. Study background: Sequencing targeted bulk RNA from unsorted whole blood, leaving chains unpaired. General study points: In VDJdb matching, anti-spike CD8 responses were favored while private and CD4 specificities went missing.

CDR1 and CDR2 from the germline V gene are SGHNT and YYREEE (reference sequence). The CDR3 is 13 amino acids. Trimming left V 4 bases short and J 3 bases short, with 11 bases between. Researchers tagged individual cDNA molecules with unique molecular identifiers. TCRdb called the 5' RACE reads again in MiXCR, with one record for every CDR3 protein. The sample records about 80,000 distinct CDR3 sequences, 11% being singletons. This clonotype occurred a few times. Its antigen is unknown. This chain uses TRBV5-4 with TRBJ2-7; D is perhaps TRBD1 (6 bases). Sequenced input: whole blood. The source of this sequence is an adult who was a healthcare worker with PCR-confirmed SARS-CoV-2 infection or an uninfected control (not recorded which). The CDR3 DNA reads TGTGCCAGCAGCACAGGACAGATCTACGAGCAGTACTTC. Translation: CASSTGQIYEQYF.